This T cell receptor (beta chain) was identified during a study of OX40 agonist ivuxolimab in advanced cancers. Study context: Patients received the agonistic anti-OX40 (CD134) antibody ivuxolimab. Findings and caveats of the study: At 0.1 to 3.0 mg/kg, CD4+ and CD8+ blood T cells expanded clonally by week 6.

Sequenced by immunoSEQ multiplex PCR; TCRdb stores in-frame clones only, minus some. The sample comprises approximately 63,000 clones, 70% to 80% of which are singletons, and about a tenth rests with the top ten. CDR1 is SGHNT and CDR2 is YYREEE in the germline V gene (reference sequence). CDR3 length: 17 residues. The trim removed 0 bases at V and 2 bases at J, leaving 3 bases unmatched. This clone ranks as medium-sized. Its antigen is undetermined. This sequence joins TRBV5-4 and TRBJ2-2; TRBD2 matches at 11 bases. Specimen: CD4+ or CD8+ T cells sorted from blood, collected in a trial of the OX40 agonist ivuxolimab. This sequence was found in an adult with an advanced solid tumor such as melanoma, head and neck, liver or kidney cancer. The DNA of the CDR3 is TGTGCCAGCAGCTTGGTACTAGCGGGAGCCAACACCGGGGAGCTGTTTTTT. It codes for CASSLVLAGANTGELFF.